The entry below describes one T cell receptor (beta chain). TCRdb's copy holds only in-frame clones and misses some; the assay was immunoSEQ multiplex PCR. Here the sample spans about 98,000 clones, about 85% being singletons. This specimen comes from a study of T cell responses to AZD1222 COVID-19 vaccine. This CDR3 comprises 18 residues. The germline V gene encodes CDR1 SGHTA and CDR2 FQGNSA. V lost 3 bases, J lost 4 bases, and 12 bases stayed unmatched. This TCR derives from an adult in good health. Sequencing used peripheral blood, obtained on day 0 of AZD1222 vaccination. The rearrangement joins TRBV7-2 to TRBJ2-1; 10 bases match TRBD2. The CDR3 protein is CASSFAGAGGPGYNEQFF. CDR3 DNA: TGTGCCAGCAGCTTTGCGGGAGCGGGAGGGCCGGGGTACAATGAGCAGTTCTTC.